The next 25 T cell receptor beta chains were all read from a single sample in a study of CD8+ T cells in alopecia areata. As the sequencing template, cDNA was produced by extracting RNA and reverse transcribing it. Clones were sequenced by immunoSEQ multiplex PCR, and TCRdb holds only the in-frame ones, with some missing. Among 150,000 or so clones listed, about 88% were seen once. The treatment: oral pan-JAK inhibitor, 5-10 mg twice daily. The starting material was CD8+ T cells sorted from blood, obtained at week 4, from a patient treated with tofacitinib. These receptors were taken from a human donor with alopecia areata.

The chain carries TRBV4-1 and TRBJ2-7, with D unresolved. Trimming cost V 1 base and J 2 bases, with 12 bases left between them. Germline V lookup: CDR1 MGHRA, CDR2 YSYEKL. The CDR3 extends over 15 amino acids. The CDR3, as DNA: TGCGCCAGCAGCCAAGTCCAGCAGCCACCCTACGAGCAGTACTTC. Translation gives CASSQVQQPPYEQYF.

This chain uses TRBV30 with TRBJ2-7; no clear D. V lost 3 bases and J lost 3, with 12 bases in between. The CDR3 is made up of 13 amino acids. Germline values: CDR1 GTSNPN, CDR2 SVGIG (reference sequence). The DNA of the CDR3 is TGTGCCTGGAGAGAGGTTGGGAACTACGAGCAGTACTTC. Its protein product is CAWREVGNYEQYF.

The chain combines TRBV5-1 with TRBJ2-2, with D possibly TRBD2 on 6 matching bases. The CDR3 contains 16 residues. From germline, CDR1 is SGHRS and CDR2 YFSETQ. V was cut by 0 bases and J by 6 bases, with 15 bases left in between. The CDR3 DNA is TGCGCCAGCAGCTTGGCGCCGGGAGAAGTTGCCGGGGAGCTGTTTTTT. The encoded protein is CASSLAPGEVAGELFF. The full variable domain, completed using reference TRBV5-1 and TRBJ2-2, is KAGVTQTPRYLIKTRGQQVTLSCSPISGHRSVSWYQQTPGQGLQFLFEYFSETQRNKGNFPGRFSGRQFSNSRSEMNVSTLELGDSALYLCASSLAPGEVAGELFFGEGSRLTVL.

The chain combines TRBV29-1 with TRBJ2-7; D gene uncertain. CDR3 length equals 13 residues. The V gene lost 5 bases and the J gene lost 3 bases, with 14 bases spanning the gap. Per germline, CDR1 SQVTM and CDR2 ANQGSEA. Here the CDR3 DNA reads TGCAGCGTTTTACTGCCCGAGGTCTACGAGCAGTACTTC. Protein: CSVLLPEVYEQYF.

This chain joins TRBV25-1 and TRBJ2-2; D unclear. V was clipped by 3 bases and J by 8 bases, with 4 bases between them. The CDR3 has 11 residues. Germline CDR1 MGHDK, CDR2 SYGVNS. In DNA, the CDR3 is TGTGCCAGCAGTGATCCTGGGGAGCTGTTTTTT. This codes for CASSDPGELFF.

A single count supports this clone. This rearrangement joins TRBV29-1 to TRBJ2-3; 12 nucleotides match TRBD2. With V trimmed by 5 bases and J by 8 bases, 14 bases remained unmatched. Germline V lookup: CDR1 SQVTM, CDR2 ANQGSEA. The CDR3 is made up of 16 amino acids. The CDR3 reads CSVRKPTSGGESTQYF. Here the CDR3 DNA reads TGCAGCGTTCGGAAGCCGACTAGCGGGGGAGAGAGTACGCAGTATTTT.

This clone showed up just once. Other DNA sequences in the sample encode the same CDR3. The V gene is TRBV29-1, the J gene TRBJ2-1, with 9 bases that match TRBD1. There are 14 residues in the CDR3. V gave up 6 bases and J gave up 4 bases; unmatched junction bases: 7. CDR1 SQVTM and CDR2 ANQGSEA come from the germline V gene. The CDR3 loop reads CSVEGQGTYNEQFF. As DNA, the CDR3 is TGCAGCGTCGAGGGACAGGGAACATACAATGAGCAGTTCTTC.

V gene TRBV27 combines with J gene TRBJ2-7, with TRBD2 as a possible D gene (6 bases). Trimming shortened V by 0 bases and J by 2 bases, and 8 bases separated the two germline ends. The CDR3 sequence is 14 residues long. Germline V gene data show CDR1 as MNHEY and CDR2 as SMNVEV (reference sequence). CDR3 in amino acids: CASSLSGGTYEQYF. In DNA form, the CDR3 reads TGTGCCAGCAGTTTATCTGGGGGGACCTACGAGCAGTACTTC.

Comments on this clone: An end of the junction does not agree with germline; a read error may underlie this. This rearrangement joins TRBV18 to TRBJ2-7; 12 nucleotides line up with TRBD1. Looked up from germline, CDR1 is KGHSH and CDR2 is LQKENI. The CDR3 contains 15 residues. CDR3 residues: CASSSPGQGANEQYF. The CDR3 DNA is TGTGCCAGCTCATCACCGGGACAGGGGGCCAACGAGCAGTACTTC. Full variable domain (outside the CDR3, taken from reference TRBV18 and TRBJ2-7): NAGVMQNPRHLVRRRGQEARLRCSPMKGHSHVYWYRQLPEEGLKFMVYLQKENIIDESGMPKERFSAEFPKEGPSILRIQQVVRGDSAAYFCASSSPGQGANEQYFGPGTRLTVT.

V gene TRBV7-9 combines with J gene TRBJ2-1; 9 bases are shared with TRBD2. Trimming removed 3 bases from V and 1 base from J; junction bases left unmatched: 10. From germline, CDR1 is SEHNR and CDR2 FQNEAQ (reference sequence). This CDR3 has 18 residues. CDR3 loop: CASSFPVGSGGSYNEQFF. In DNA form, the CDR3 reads TGTGCCAGCAGCTTCCCGGTGGGTAGCGGGGGTTCCTACAATGAGCAGTTCTTC.

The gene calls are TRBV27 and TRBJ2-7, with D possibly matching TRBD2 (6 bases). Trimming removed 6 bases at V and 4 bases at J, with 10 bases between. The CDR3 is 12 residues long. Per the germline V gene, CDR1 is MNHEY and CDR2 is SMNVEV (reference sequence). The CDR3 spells CASRRTKYEQYF. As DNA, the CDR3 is TGTGCCAGCAGGAGGACTAAATACGAGCAGTACTTC.

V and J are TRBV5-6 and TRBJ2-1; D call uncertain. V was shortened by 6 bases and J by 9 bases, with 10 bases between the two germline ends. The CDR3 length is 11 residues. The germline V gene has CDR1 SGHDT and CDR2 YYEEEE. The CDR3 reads CASNAAIEQFF. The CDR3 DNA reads TGTGCCAGCAACGCTGCCATTGAGCAGTTCTTC.

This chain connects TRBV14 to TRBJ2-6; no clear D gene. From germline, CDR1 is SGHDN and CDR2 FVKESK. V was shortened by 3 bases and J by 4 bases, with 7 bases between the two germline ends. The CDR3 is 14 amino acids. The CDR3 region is CASSQPLGANVLTF. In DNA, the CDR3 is TGTGCCAGCAGCCAGCCCCTCGGGGCCAACGTCCTGACTTTC.

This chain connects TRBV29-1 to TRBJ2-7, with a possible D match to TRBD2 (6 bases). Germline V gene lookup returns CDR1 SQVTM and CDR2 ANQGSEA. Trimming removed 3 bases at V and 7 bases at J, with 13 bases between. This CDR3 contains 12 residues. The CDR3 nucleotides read TGCAGCGTTGAGAGGGCGGCGGGGGAGCAGTACTTC. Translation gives CSVERAAGEQYF.

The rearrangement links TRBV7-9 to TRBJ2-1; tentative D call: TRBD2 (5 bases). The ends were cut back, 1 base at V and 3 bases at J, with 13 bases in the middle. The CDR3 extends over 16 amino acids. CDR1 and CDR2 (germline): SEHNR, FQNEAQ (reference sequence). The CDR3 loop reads CASSLEVGVIYNEQFF. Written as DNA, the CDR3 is TGTGCCAGCAGCTTAGAGGTGGGAGTCATCTACAATGAGCAGTTCTTC.

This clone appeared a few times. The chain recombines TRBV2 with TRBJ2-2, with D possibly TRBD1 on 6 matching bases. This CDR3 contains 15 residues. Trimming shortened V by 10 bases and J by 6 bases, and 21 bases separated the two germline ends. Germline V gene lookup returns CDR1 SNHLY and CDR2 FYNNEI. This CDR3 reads CANSRGRAEAGELFF. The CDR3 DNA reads TGTGCCAACTCCAGGGGCAGGGCAGAGGCCGGGGAGCTGTTTTTT.

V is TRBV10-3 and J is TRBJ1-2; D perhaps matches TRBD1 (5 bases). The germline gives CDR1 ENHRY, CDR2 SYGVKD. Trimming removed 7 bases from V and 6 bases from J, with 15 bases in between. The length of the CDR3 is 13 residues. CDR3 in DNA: TGTGCCATCACGGTCGGGGGAGGAGATGGCTACACCTTC. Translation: CAITVGGGDGYTF.

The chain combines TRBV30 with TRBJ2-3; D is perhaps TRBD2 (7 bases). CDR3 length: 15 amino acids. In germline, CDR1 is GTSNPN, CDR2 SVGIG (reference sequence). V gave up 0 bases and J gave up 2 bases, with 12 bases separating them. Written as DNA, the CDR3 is TGTGCCTGGAGTGTAGGGGGGGCCTTCACAGATACGCAGTATTTT. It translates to CAWSVGGAFTDTQYF.

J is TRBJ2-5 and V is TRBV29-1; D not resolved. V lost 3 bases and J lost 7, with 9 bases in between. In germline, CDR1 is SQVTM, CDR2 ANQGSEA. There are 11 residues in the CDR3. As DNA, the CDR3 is TGCAGCGTTGAGGCTCGAGGGACCCAGTACTTC. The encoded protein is CSVEARGTQYF.

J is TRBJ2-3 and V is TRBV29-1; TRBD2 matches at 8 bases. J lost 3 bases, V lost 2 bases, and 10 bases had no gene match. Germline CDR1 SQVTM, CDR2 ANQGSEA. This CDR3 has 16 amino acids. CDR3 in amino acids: CSVERTSLSITDTQYF. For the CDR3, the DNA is TGCAGCGTTGAACGGACTAGCCTATCAATTACAGATACGCAGTATTTT.

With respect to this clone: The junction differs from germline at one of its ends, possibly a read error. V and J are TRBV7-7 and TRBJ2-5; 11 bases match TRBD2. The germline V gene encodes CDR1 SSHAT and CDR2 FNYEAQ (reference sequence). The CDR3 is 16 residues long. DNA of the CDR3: TGTGCTAGCAGCTTACGGACTAGCGGGCGCCAAGAGACCCAGTACTTC. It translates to CASSLRTSGRQETQYF.

The CDR3 is CASSLWTGRDTEAFF. CDR3 bases: TGTGCCAGCAGTCTCTGGACAGGCCGGGACACTGAAGCTTTCTTT. The chain couples TRBV27 to TRBJ1-1, with 7 bases that match TRBD1. Trimming took 5 bases from V and 3 from J; bases not matched to a gene: 9. Per the germline V gene, CDR1 is MNHEY and CDR2 is SMNVEV (reference sequence). The CDR3 consists of 15 residues.

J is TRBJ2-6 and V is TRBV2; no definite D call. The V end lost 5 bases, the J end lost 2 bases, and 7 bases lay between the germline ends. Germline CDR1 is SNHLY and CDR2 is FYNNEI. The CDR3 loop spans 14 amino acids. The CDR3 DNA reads TGTGCCAGCAGTCAGTGGGCTGGGGCCAACGTCCTGACTTTC. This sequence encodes CASSQWAGANVLTF.

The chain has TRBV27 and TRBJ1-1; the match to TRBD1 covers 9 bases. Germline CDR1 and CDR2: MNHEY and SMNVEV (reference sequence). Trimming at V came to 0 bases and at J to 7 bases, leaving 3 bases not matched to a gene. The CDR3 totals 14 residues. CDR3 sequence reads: CASSLSGTGREAFF. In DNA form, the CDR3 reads TGTGCCAGCAGTTTATCAGGGACAGGGCGTGAAGCTTTCTTT.

This CDR3 reads CASSQVPGQDLLFF. CDR3 in DNA: TGTGCCAGCAGCCAGGTCCCGGGACAGGATTTACTGTTTTTT. This chain joins TRBV5-4 and TRBJ2-2; 8 bases map to TRBD1. The V segment lost 4 bases and the J segment 14 bases; nucleotides outside the gene matches: 13. In germline, CDR1 is SGHNT, CDR2 YYREEE (reference sequence). The CDR3 length is 14 residues.